This is a list of T cell receptor beta chains from one sample in a study of human T cells and chemical hapten exposure. Each CDR3 protein gets one entry after TCRdb re-called the 5' RACE reads with MiXCR. Of about 140,000 distinct CDR3 sequences in the sample, around 4.1% were seen once. These receptors were obtained from a female donor in good health. Each CDR3 is given without its conserved first and last residue. The order of the fields is V gene, CDR3 protein.

TRBV9,ASSGSDLYTGELF
TRBV5-4,ASSNKLSGGSYNEQF
TRBV7-2,ASSLGGSGGYNEQF
TRBV5-8,ASSLVEGSSYEQY
TRBV20-1,SADIENIQY
TRBV19,ASSMDYLNTEAF
TRBV5-1,ASSVDRAGGDGYT
TRBV12-3/TRBV12-4,ASSSVERTTDTQY
TRBV7-9,ASSPTDRAAYEQY
TRBV5-5,ASMVLGFNDIQY
TRBV9,ASSVGQIPTEAF
TRBV20-1,SALGSVYGYT
TRBV3-1,ASSQGSGRITDTQY
TRBV5-1,ASSRDGSYEQY
TRBV5-6,ASSLAGKRQTQH
TRBV5-1,ASSRAALGIDEQY
TRBV13,ASNLRSNYGYT
TRBV11-2,ASSLEWHQQETQY
TRBV6-1,ASSVFSGGASTDTQY
TRBV4-2,ASSREVPGPGGLTSTDTQY
TRBV7-8,ASGPLASTDTQY
TRBV7-9,ASSLDMDIYNEQF
TRBV7-2,ASSLSESSGNTIY
TRBV7-2,ASSRGLAGVNTQY
TRBV5-5,ASSLDRSLRYGYT
TRBV29-1,SAIRPGRAGELF
TRBV7-2,ASSLWGGGQSSTDTQY
TRBV7-8,ASSPRGTANTGELF
TRBV7-9,ASSLAGTGANVLT
TRBV29-1,SVGDSNYGYT
TRBV6-2/TRBV6-3,ASSYSNGETQY
TRBV20-1,SARTANYGYT
TRBV20-1,SARATGVRDEKLF
TRBV5-4,ASSLEGVTYGYT
TRBV18,ASSLRGTEDTEAF
TRBV5-1,ASSFVPGAELF
TRBV20-1,SAGPQETQY
TRBV6-1,ASREGGASDTEAF
TRBV7-9,ASSLVAVDEQF
TRBV7-9,ASSLVGVEQF
TRBV4-3,ASSPRDRHYNEQF
TRBV7-2,ASSLGQLPNQPQH
TRBV5-4,ASSLFYRNVLT
TRBV5-5,ASSLYAVATNEKLF
TRBV7-3,ASSLVGPNNEQF
TRBV29-1,SGLIPYEQY
TRBV29-1,SVEDNLGGSGANVLT
TRBV6-6,ASTENGGQDTQY
TRBV5-4,ASSKGQGEGEAF
TRBV5-1,ASSLEGSLNTEAF
TRBV28,ASSPGGAAKNIQY
TRBV5-1,ASSPYEGENTGELF
TRBV29-1,SVVAGGTDTQY
TRBV6-6,ASSPPYRGVPHQTEAF
TRBV4-1,ASSQAPPGGRGDTQY
TRBV4-3,ASSLGRIDTDTQY
TRBV20-1,SASIFGLPKNIQY
TRBV4-3,ASSRGRSGYNSPLH
TRBV5-5,ASRNYYTSTDTQY